This record covers a single TCR beta chain. This entry belongs to a study of shared clonotypes between healthy human individuals. Clones were read by immunoSEQ multiplex PCR, and TCRdb kept only the in-frame ones, dropping some. The data show 1,500,000 or so clones, around 97% seen once. CDR1 is SGHTA and CDR2 is FQGTGA in the germline V gene. This CDR3 region has 16 residues. The junction had 17 bases not matched to a gene; V was cut back by 5 bases and J by 7 bases. The chain carries TRBV7-3 and TRBJ2-7; 7 nucleotides agree with TRBD1. The material sequenced was naive CD4+ T cells sorted from blood. The subset is: CD45RA+ positively selected. This TCR was recovered from a young man in good health. The CDR3: CASSPNTGQMLGEQYF. CDR3 DNA: TGTGCCAGCAGCCCTAACACGGGACAGATGCTCGGGGAGCAGTACTTC.